This TCR beta chain was retrieved from a study of CD8 T cells in ankylosing spondylitis. TCRdb fed the 5' RACE reads into MiXCR, producing one record per CDR3 protein. The table lists about 700,000 distinct CDR3 sequences, under 20% of them singletons. Note on this clonotype: Its antigen is not known.

CDR1 is LNHDA, CDR2 SQIVND, per germline (reference sequence). The CDR3 is 13 residues long. Trimming removed 6 bases at V and 2 bases at J, with 8 bases between. The study's findings and limits: Reportedly, disease-linked clones are significantly enriched in ankylosing spondylitis patients' matched synovial fluid. What seemed typical of ankylosing spondylitis blood was a TCR beta motif built from eight highly homologous variants.

Sequenced input: blood, either unsorted or a sorted T cell fraction (not recorded which). The source of this sequence is a male donor with ankylosing spondylitis. The chain combines TRBV19 with TRBJ1-5; D remains ambiguous. The CDR3 sequence is CASRFSGNQPQHF. Here the CDR3 DNA reads TGTGCCAGTAGGTTCAGCGGCAATCAGCCCCAGCATTTT.